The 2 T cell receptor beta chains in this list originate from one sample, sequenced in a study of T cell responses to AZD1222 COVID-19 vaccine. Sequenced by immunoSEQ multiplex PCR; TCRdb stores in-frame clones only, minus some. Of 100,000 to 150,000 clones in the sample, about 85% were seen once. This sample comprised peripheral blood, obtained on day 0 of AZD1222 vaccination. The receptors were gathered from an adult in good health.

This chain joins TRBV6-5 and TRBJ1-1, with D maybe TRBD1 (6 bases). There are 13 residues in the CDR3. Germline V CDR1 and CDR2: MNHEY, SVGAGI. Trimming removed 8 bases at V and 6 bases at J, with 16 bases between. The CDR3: CASRKGGRPEAFF. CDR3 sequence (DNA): TGTGCCAGCCGGAAGGGGGGTCGACCTGAAGCTTTCTTT.

CDR3 sequence (DNA): TGTGCCAGCAGCCTAAGGGACGGGATAGGGCCCCAGCATTTT. Protein: CASSLRDGIGPQHF. The J gene is TRBJ1-5, the V gene TRBV9, with D possibly matching TRBD1 (5 bases). Germline V gene data show CDR1 as SGDLS and CDR2 as YYNGEE. The CDR3 is 14 amino acids. Trimming pared 4 bases from V and 9 bases from J, leaving 17 bases between. The full variable domain, in which reference TRBV9 and TRBJ1-5 provide the parts outside the CDR3, is DSGVTQTPKHLITATGQRVTLRCSPRSGDLSVYWYQQSLDQGLQFLIQYYNGEERAKGNILERFSAQQFPDLHSELNLSSLELGDSALYFCASSLRDGIGPQHFGDGTRLSIL.